One sample yielded the 25 T cell receptor beta chains listed below, sequenced in a study of identifying expanded T cells in peripheral blood. Using immunoSEQ multiplex PCR, the repertoire was profiled, and TCRdb retains in-frame clones only, with some absent. This table holds approximately 120,000 clones, around 89% found once. Sequencing input: blood. These receptors all stem from a person aged 18 to 70 in good health.

This sequence joins TRBV6-5 and TRBJ1-2; no clear D. Trimming left V 10 bases short and J 2 bases short, with 20 bases between. CDR3 size: 15 residues. CDR1 is MNHEY and CDR2 is SVGAGI in the germline V gene. CDR3 DNA sequence: TGTGCCACCCAGGACGGGAGTTTGACCAACTATGGCTACACCTTC. Protein product: CATQDGSLTNYGYTF.

CDR3 sequence reads: CASSQDGDRSNEQFF. The CDR3 bases are TGCGCCAGCAGCCAAGATGGAGACAGGTCCAATGAGCAGTTCTTC. The chain has TRBV4-1 and TRBJ2-1, with a tentative D call TRBD1 (6 bases). Trimming took 0 bases from V and 6 from J, leaving 12 bases between them. CDR3 length equals 15 residues. Germline CDR1 reads MGHRA; CDR2 reads YSYEKL.

This rearrangement joins TRBV6-6 to TRBJ2-7; 7 nucleotides match TRBD1. CDR1 MNHNY and CDR2 SVGAGI come from the germline V gene (reference sequence). This CDR3 is built from 14 residues. V dropped 6 bases and J dropped 6; count of bases not matched to a gene: 11. CDR3 sequence reads: CASSPGQPLSEQYF. The CDR3 region has the DNA TGTGCCAGCAGCCCGGGACAGCCTCTCTCCGAGCAGTACTTC.

The gene calls are TRBV4-2 and TRBJ2-5; D is perhaps TRBD1 (6 bases). V lost 0 bases and J 5 bases, leaving 16 bases between the germline ends. Germline CDR1 LGHNA, CDR2 YNFKEQ. The CDR3 spans 16 residues. In DNA form, the CDR3 reads TGTGCCAGCAGCCAAGATCCTATTCAGGGGTTGGAGACCCAGTACTTC. Translating it yields CASSQDPIQGLETQYF.

The chain carries TRBV11-2 and TRBJ2-7; no clear D. CDR1 and CDR2 (germline): SGHAT, FQNNGV. This CDR3 region has 14 residues. V lost 2 bases and J lost 2, with 10 bases in between. The CDR3 region has the DNA TGTGCCAGCAGCTTAAGTGTCACTACCTACGAGCAGTACTTC. Protein sequence: CASSLSVTTYEQYF.

This clone has a single count. The chain carries TRBV28 and TRBJ2-5; TRBD1 is a possible D gene (5 bases). Looked up from germline, CDR1 is MDHEN and CDR2 is SYDVKM. The CDR3 has 14 residues. V was cut by 1 base and J by 2 bases, with 8 bases left in between. The chain's CDR3 is CASSLLRQQETQYF. CDR3 sequence (DNA): TGTGCCAGCAGTTTATTGAGACAGCAAGAGACCCAGTACTTC.

The rearrangement joins TRBV7-9 to TRBJ1-5; tentatively, D is TRBD1 (6 bases). Trimming removed 5 bases from V and 5 bases from J, with 10 bases in between. CDR1 and CDR2 (germline): SEHNR, FQNEAQ (reference sequence). This CDR3 has 13 residues. CDR3 sequence reads: CASSQGGDQPQHF. The DNA of the CDR3 is TGTGCCAGCAGCCAAGGGGGAGATCAGCCCCAGCATTTT.

CDR3 sequence (DNA): TGTGCCAGCAGCCCATCGGGGTCAGGACCGCCTTGGGAGACCCAGTACTTC. Translated: CASSPSGSGPPWETQYF. The chain carries TRBV7-8 and TRBJ2-5; a possible D gene is TRBD2 (5 bases). From germline, CDR1 is SGHVS and CDR2 FQNEAQ. V was shortened by 5 bases and J by 5 bases, with 24 bases between the two germline ends. The CDR3 is 17 amino acids. The full variable domain, in which reference TRBV7-8 and TRBJ2-5 provide the parts outside the CDR3, is GAGVSQSPRYKVAKRGQDVALRCDPISGHVSLFWYQQALGQGPEFLTYFQNEAQLDKSGLPSDRFFAERPEGSVSTLKIQRTQQEDSAVYLCASSPSGSGPPWETQYFGPGTRLLVL.

Regarding this clone: Just one base apart from a much larger clone, this may be a read error. The V gene is TRBV5-8, the J gene TRBJ1-5; 7 bases are a match to TRBD1. The CDR3 has 14 amino acids. CDR1 is SGHTS, CDR2 YDEGEE, per germline. With V trimmed by 3 bases and J by 3 bases, 3 bases remained unmatched. Here the CDR3 DNA reads TGTGCCAGCAGCTCGACAGGGACCAATCAGCCCCAGCATTTT. Amino acid sequence: CASSSTGTNQPQHF.

This chain connects TRBV27 to TRBJ2-7; 7 positions agree with TRBD1. V lost 6 bases, J lost 2 bases, and 4 bases stayed unmatched. The CDR3 has 13 residues. Germline-derived CDR1 and CDR2 are MNHEY and SMNVEV (reference sequence). The CDR3 DNA follows: TGTGCCAGCAGACGGACAGGAACCTACGAGCAGTACTTC. Its translation: CASRRTGTYEQYF.

This clone has just a few counts. The chain employs TRBV11-3 and TRBJ1-1, with unresolved D. In germline, CDR1 is SGHNT, CDR2 YENEEA. Between the trimmed V and J ends, which lost 4 bases and 1 base, there was a span of 7 bases. The CDR3 is 13 amino acids. CDR3 DNA sequence: TGTGCCAGCAGCTCCGTTTGGAACACTGAAGCTTTCTTT. It codes for CASSSVWNTEAFF.

The V and J genes are TRBV14 and TRBJ2-2, with D hard to call. Germline V gene sequence: CDR1 SGHDN, CDR2 FVKESK. The CDR3 extends over 15 amino acids. V lost 2 bases and J 5 bases, leaving 12 bases between the germline ends. This chain's CDR3 is CASSQLRTATGELFF. CDR3 bases: TGTGCCAGCAGCCAACTCAGGACCGCGACCGGGGAGCTGTTTTTT.

The V gene is TRBV14, the J gene TRBJ2-7, with D possibly TRBD1 on 5 matching bases. The germline gives CDR1 SGHDN, CDR2 FVKESK. Trimming removed 3 bases at V and 4 bases at J, with 19 bases between. The CDR3 runs to 16 residues. The CDR3 here is CASSHQTPGHLYEQYF. In DNA form, the CDR3 reads TGTGCCAGCAGCCATCAAACCCCCGGACACCTATACGAGCAGTACTTC.

The J gene is TRBJ1-5, the V gene TRBV7-8; D possibly corresponds to TRBD1 (5 bases). This CDR3 contains 15 residues. With 2 bases removed from V and 2 bases from J, the gap between germline ends came to 10 bases. CDR1 is SGHVS, CDR2 FQNEAQ, per germline. The CDR3 region is CASSLTSGGNQPQHF. DNA of the CDR3: TGTGCCAGCAGCTTAACTTCGGGGGGCAATCAGCCCCAGCATTTT.

The V and J genes are TRBV5-1 and TRBJ2-3, with 7 bases that match TRBD2. Germline V CDR1 and CDR2: SGHRS, YFSETQ. The CDR3 extends over 15 amino acids. With 6 bases clipped from V and 0 bases from J, the junction kept 7 bases outside the gene matches. The CDR3, as DNA: TGCGCCAGCAATTGGAATAGCGGGAGCACAGATACGCAGTATTTT. It encodes CASNWNSGSTDTQYF. The variable domain in full, with the rest retrieved from reference TRBV5-1 and TRBJ2-3, is KAGVTQTPRYLIKTRGQQVTLSCSPISGHRSVSWYQQTPGQGLQFLFEYFSETQRNKGNFPGRFSGRQFSNSRSEMNVSTLELGDSALYLCASNWNSGSTDTQYFGPGTRLTVL.

The chain carries TRBV6-6 and TRBJ2-5; D is possibly TRBD2 (6 bases). The V gene lost 7 bases and the J gene lost 9 bases, with 18 bases spanning the gap. Looked up from germline, CDR1 is MNHNY and CDR2 is SVGAGI (reference sequence). This CDR3 contains 13 residues. The CDR3, as DNA: TGTGCCAGCAACAAACCGGGAGCTCAGGCCCAGTACTTC. Protein: CASNKPGAQAQYF.

This clone has a single count. The chain links TRBV7-9 to TRBJ2-1; D is ambiguous. The length of the CDR3 is 12 residues. Germline CDR1 SEHNR, CDR2 FQNEAQ (reference sequence). Trimming shortened V by 3 bases and J by 3 bases, and 3 bases separated the two germline ends. As DNA, the CDR3 is TGTGCCAGCAGCTTCCGCTACAATGAGCAGTTCTTC. This codes for CASSFRYNEQFF.

The chain has TRBV25-1 and TRBJ1-5; tentative D call: TRBD1 (6 bases). CDR3 length: 15 amino acids. Germline V gene sequence: CDR1 MGHDK, CDR2 SYGVNS. Trimming stripped 8 bases from V and 4 bases from J, with 18 bases between. The CDR3 DNA reads TGTGCCAGCTGCTGTCCGGGACACCTAAATCAGCCCCAGCATTTT. Translation gives CASCCPGHLNQPQHF.

The chain combines TRBV2 with TRBJ1-6; possibly TRBD1 for D (6 bases). CDR1 is SNHLY and CDR2 is FYNNEI in the germline V gene. V lost 7 bases and J lost 7, with 11 bases in between. CDR3 length: 13 amino acids. The CDR3 DNA is TGTGCCAGCAATACAGGGTCCAATTCACCCCTCCACTTT. Its translation: CASNTGSNSPLHF.

V gene TRBV19 combines with J gene TRBJ2-1; 13 bases match TRBD2. Germline V gene sequence: CDR1 LNHDA, CDR2 SQIVND (reference sequence). This CDR3 has 16 residues. J lost 2 bases, V lost 8 bases, and 6 bases had no gene match. In DNA, the CDR3 is TGTGCCAGTCACAAAGGACTAGCGGGGGCCTACAATGAGCAGTTCTTC. Its protein product is CASHKGLAGAYNEQFF.

The rearrangement joins TRBV7-3 to TRBJ2-7; D remains ambiguous. This CDR3 is 14 amino acids long. The germline CDR1 and CDR2 sequences are SGHTA and FQGTGA. V lost 5 bases, J lost 1 base, and 12 bases lay in between. This chain's CDR3 is CASSPDPRSYEQYF. The DNA for the CDR3 is TGTGCCAGCAGCCCTGACCCTCGTTCCTACGAGCAGTACTTC.

This clone was detected a few times. The junction differs from germline at one of its ends, possibly a read error. The CDR3 DNA reads as TGCGCCAGCACCCAAGAGGGGACAGGGGCTGACGGCTACACCTTC. Its protein is CASTQEGTGADGYTF. The chain links TRBV4-1 to TRBJ1-2, with 10 bases fitting TRBD1. The CDR3 is 15 amino acids. CDR1 is MGHRA and CDR2 is YSYEKL in the germline V gene.

The chain carries TRBV18 and TRBJ1-1; maybe TRBD1 (6 bases). Germline V gene lookup returns CDR1 KGHSH and CDR2 LQKENI. V shed 3 bases and J shed 2 bases, with 16 bases lying between them. This CDR3 is 16 amino acids long. CDR3: CASSPDTGWVNTEAFF. In nucleotides, the CDR3 is TGTGCCAGCTCACCCGACACAGGGTGGGTAAACACTGAAGCTTTCTTT.

V is TRBV28 and J is TRBJ2-3, with D perhaps matching TRBD2 (5 bases). The germline gives CDR1 MDHEN, CDR2 SYDVKM. V was pared by 7 bases and J by 2 bases, with 13 bases between. The CDR3 extends over 14 amino acids. CDR3 DNA sequence: TGTGCCAGCATTGGCGAGCGGCCCACAGATACGCAGTATTTT. Translated: CASIGERPTDTQYF.

The rearrangement links TRBV4-2 to TRBJ1-3; unclear D gene. The CDR3 contains 14 residues. V gave up 3 bases and J gave up 0 bases, with 6 bases separating them. Per the germline V gene, CDR1 is LGHNA and CDR2 is YNFKEQ. The chain's CDR3 is CASSQSISGNTIYF. The CDR3 DNA sequence: TGTGCCAGCAGCCAGTCGATCTCTGGAAACACCATATATTTT.